This TCR beta chain was identified during a study of blood T cell repertoires in COVID-19. In the study overall: The United States, Italy and Spain supplied acute and convalescent COVID-19 samples. The analysed material was cDNA or gDNA that came from T cells, B-cell-depleted T cells, or PBMCs.

Original handling: Amplification of reference gene primers was used by the study to estimate nucleated cell counts. Assay used: immunoSEQ multiplex PCR; TCRdb lists only in-frame clones, some missing. V and J calls and clone size come straight from that table; D and trimming were deduced from the DNA. This sample has around 180,000 clones; roughly 87% occur once, and the top ten carry under 3%. Adults between about 18 and 89 years of age took part from approximately 24 US areas. V shed 2 bases and J shed 5 bases, with 14 bases lying between them. The germline CDR1 and CDR2 sequences are LGHNA and YNFKEQ. This CDR3 has 15 amino acids.

The sequencing input was PBMCs or T cells enriched from blood (not recorded which). The gene calls are TRBV4-2 and TRBJ2-3, with TRBD1 as a possible D gene (7 bases). This clonotype was sampled from a woman between 40 and 50 years old with acute COVID-19. The CDR3 bases are TGTGCCAGCAGCCAAAGGGGGCGGGGCCAAGATACGCAGTATTTT. Translating it yields CASSQRGRGQDTQYF.